One and the same sample provided the 30 T cell receptor beta chains below, sequenced in a study of T cells in localized non-small cell lung cancer. Assay: immunoSEQ multiplex PCR; the TCRdb copy retains only in-frame clones and omits some. The sample records just under 20,000 clones, 65% to 90% being singletons. Material: peripheral blood, obtained before any cancer treatment. Receptors were obtained from a man aged 35-75 years with stage I lung adenocarcinoma.

The chain links TRBV19 to TRBJ1-1, with D maybe TRBD1 (5 bases). V was trimmed by 6 bases and J by 2 bases, leaving 7 bases between them. The CDR3 is made up of 12 amino acids. CDR1 is LNHDA and CDR2 is SQIVND in the germline V gene (reference sequence). Written as DNA, the CDR3 is TGTGCCAGTAGAGGACAAAACACTGAAGCTTTCTTT. Translating it yields CASRGQNTEAFF.

Concerning this clone itself: Additional DNA sequences in this sample encode the identical CDR3. The chain employs TRBV5-4 and TRBJ1-2; 8 bases agree with TRBD1. The CDR3 extends over 16 amino acids. The germline gives CDR1 SGHNT, CDR2 YYREEE (reference sequence). With 6 bases clipped from V and 1 base from J, the junction kept 11 bases outside the gene matches. The CDR3 bases are TGTGCCAGCACCCCGGACAGGGCGAGGGATAACTATGGCTACACCTTC. This encodes CASTPDRARDNYGYTF.

The chain joins TRBV28 to TRBJ1-1, with 8 positions matching TRBD1. The V gene end was trimmed by 0 bases and the J gene end by 4 bases; junction bases not matched to a gene: 4. The CDR3 loop spans 15 amino acids. The germline V gene encodes CDR1 MDHEN and CDR2 SYDVKM. The CDR3 reads CASSLWDREGTEAFF. The DNA for the CDR3 is TGTGCCAGCAGTTTATGGGACAGGGAAGGCACTGAAGCTTTCTTT.

This clone was found once. The chain employs TRBV7-3 and TRBJ2-1; D may be TRBD2 (6 bases). The CDR3 contains 15 residues. CDR1 is SGHTA, CDR2 FQGTGA, per germline. V was shortened by 3 bases and J by 7 bases, with 16 bases between the two germline ends. CDR3 DNA sequence: TGTGCCAGCAGCTTGGTAGATGGGAGCGGGAATGAGCAGTTCTTC. Amino acids: CASSLVDGSGNEQFF.

The V gene is TRBV6-1, the J gene TRBJ1-3; D gene uncertain. CDR1 MNHNS and CDR2 SASEGT come from the germline V gene. There are 14 residues in the CDR3. V was clipped by 6 bases and J by 2 bases, with 11 bases between them. CDR3 nucleotide sequence: TGTGCCAGCAGGCCAACAGTCGCTGGAAACACCATATATTTT. Translation gives CASRPTVAGNTIYF.

Judged by abundance, this clone is medium-sized. The CDR3 DNA is TGTGCCAGCAGCACTCAGATCGGGACTGAAGCTTTCTTT. This encodes CASSTQIGTEAFF. The chain links TRBV7-8 to TRBJ1-1; D not certain. There are 13 residues in the CDR3. Per germline, CDR1 SGHVS and CDR2 FQNEAQ. V was cut by 5 bases and J by 5 bases, with 12 bases left in between.

The chain recombines TRBV30 with TRBJ1-1; D is unclear. The V end lost 4 bases, the J end lost 4 bases, and 16 bases lay between the germline ends. The germline CDR1 and CDR2 sequences are GTSNPN and SVGIG (reference sequence). The CDR3 loop spans 14 amino acids. DNA for the CDR3: TGTGCCTGGACAAAGGAGGCCGTAGGCACTGAAGCTTTCTTT. Its protein is CAWTKEAVGTEAFF.

The chain recombines TRBV4-2 with TRBJ2-1, with 8 nucleotides matching TRBD1. The ends lost 0 bases at V and 8 bases at J; junction bases unmatched: 15. Germline V gives CDR1 LGHNA, CDR2 YNFKEQ. The CDR3 contains 18 residues. CDR3 sequence reads: CASSQDTPPVTGDHEQFF. CDR3 nucleotides: TGTGCCAGCAGCCAAGACACCCCCCCCGTGACAGGGGACCATGAGCAGTTCTTC.

The V and J genes are TRBV6-1 and TRBJ2-2; TRBD1 aligns across 10 bases. In germline, CDR1 is MNHNS, CDR2 SASEGT. V lost 1 base to trimming and J lost 5 bases; unmatched junction nucleotides: 4. The CDR3 runs to 16 residues. The CDR3 DNA sequence: TGTGCCAGCAGTGAAGGTCTGGGACAGGGGACCGGGGAGCTGTTTTTT. Translation gives CASSEGLGQGTGELFF.

This clone appeared a few times. The J gene is TRBJ2-7, the V gene TRBV28, with no clear D. The CDR3 consists of 16 residues. V lost 3 bases, J lost 1 base, and 16 bases lay in between. Germline V CDR1 and CDR2: MDHEN, SYDVKM. CDR3 sequence: CASSFFPRRTSYEQYF. For the CDR3, the DNA is TGTGCCAGCAGTTTTTTCCCCCGGAGAACATCCTACGAGCAGTACTTC.

J is TRBJ1-4 and V is TRBV14; possibly TRBD1 for D (6 bases). Trimming stripped 3 bases from V and 8 bases from J, with 16 bases between. The CDR3 is made up of 15 amino acids. Per the germline V gene, CDR1 is SGHDN and CDR2 is FVKESK. The CDR3 region has the DNA TGTGCCAGCAGCCATTTCTTCGGGGGCCGCGAAAAACTGTTTTTT. Protein: CASSHFFGGREKLFF.

The rearrangement uses TRBV11-3 and TRBJ2-5; a weak D match, TRBD1 (5 bases). Between the trimmed V and J ends, which lost 1 base and 3 bases, there was a span of 6 bases. The CDR3 covers 13 residues. Germline V gene lookup returns CDR1 SGHNT and CDR2 YENEEA. The CDR3 DNA sequence: TGTGCCAGCAGCTTAGGGACAAAAGAGACCCAGTACTTC. It is translated as CASSLGTKETQYF.

The chain recombines TRBV30 with TRBJ1-2; weak D call: TRBD1 (6 bases). This CDR3 spans 15 amino acids. With 0 bases removed from V and 5 bases from J, the gap between germline ends came to 16 bases. Germline CDR1 is GTSNPN and CDR2 is SVGIG (reference sequence). The CDR3 nucleotides are TGTGCCTGGAGTGTACACAGGGCTAGTGGGTATGGCTACACCTTC. This sequence encodes CAWSVHRASGYGYTF. Filled out from reference TRBV30 and TRBJ1-2, the complete variable domain reads SQTIHQWPATLVQPVGSPLSLECTVEGTSNPNLYWYRQAAGRGLQLLFYSVGIGQISSEVPQNLSASRPQDRQFILSSKKLLLSDSGFYLCAWSVHRASGYGYTFGSGTRLTVV.

This clone has just one count. V and J are TRBV4-1 and TRBJ2-7; D is ambiguous. The V end was cut by 4 bases, the J end by 0 bases, with 13 bases between. CDR1 and CDR2 from the germline V gene are MGHRA and YSYEKL. The CDR3 totals 15 residues. CDR3 loop: CASSPGWTASYEQYF. The CDR3 DNA reads as TGCGCCAGCAGCCCAGGTTGGACGGCCTCCTACGAGCAGTACTTC.

The rearrangement links TRBV4-3 to TRBJ2-3; 7 nucleotides align to TRBD2. CDR1 is LGHNA, CDR2 YSLEER, per germline. CDR3 size: 17 residues. V lost 4 bases and J lost 5; bases outside the gene matches: 15. Here the CDR3 DNA reads TGCGCCAGCAGCCCGCTTTTAGTTGGCGGGGGTGGAGATACGCAGTATTTT. Its translation: CASSPLLVGGGGDTQYF.

The gene calls are TRBV6-5 and TRBJ1-1; no reliable D call. The germline V gene encodes CDR1 MNHEY and CDR2 SVGAGI. V lost 6 bases and J lost 1, with 9 bases in between. The CDR3 runs 13 residues. CDR3 bases: TGTGCCAGCAGCCCCGTAGAGAACACTGAAGCTTTCTTT. This gives the protein CASSPVENTEAFF.

This clone appeared a single time. The genes are TRBV27 and TRBJ1-2; maybe TRBD1 (5 bases). The V gene lost 3 bases and the J gene lost 6 bases, with 11 bases spanning the gap. Germline assignment: CDR1 MNHEY and CDR2 SMNVEV (reference sequence). The CDR3 is made up of 13 amino acids. DNA of the CDR3: TGTGCCAGCAGTTTTCGGGGCTCCGATGGCTACACCTTC. It translates to CASSFRGSDGYTF.

V usage is TRBV5-1 and J usage is TRBJ2-7, with unresolved D. The length of the CDR3 is 14 residues. Germline CDR1 SGHRS, CDR2 YFSETQ. V lost 0 bases and J lost 0, with 7 bases in between. The CDR3 spells CASSLVGSSYEQYF. In DNA, the CDR3 is TGCGCCAGCAGCTTGGTAGGCAGCTCCTACGAGCAGTACTTC.

The chain employs TRBV29-1 and TRBJ2-2, with D uncertain. Germline-derived CDR1 and CDR2 are SQVTM and ANQGSEA. Trimming cost V 5 bases and J 4 bases, with 11 bases left between them. The CDR3 length is 13 residues. The CDR3 DNA reads as TGCAGCGTTTTTTCACGGGTCACCGGGGAGCTGTTTTTT. This encodes CSVFSRVTGELFF.

This clone has only a few counts. The genes are TRBV6-1 and TRBJ2-7, with D uncertain. The CDR3 extends over 14 amino acids. V was clipped by 1 base and J by 0 bases, with 7 bases between them. The germline V gene encodes CDR1 MNHNS and CDR2 SASEGT. DNA for the CDR3: TGTGCCAGCAGTGAAGTTGCTGCCTCCTACGAGCAGTACTTC. Amino acids: CASSEVAASYEQYF.

The rearrangement joins TRBV5-1 to TRBJ2-5; weak D call: TRBD1 (8 bases). With 4 bases removed from V and 5 bases from J, the gap between germline ends came to 18 bases. CDR3 length: 15 amino acids. CDR1 and CDR2 from the germline V gene are SGHRS and YFSETQ. CDR3 nucleotide sequence: TGCGCCAGCAGCGTGACTCAACAGGGGGGGGAGACCCAGTACTTC. Translated: CASSVTQQGGETQYF.

This clone has more than one count but fewer than ten. The genes are TRBV15 and TRBJ2-7, with TRBD2 identical over 7 bases. Germline V gene data show CDR1 as LNHNV and CDR2 as YYDKDF (reference sequence). V shed 2 bases and J 3 bases; nucleotides not matched to a gene: 13. The CDR3 totals 17 residues. CDR3 DNA: TGTGCCACCAGCAGACTCCCCTCGGGGAGGGAAAACTACGAGCAGTACTTC. Protein: CATSRLPSGRENYEQYF.

The J gene is TRBJ2-3, the V gene TRBV4-2, with 7 bases aligning to TRBD1. The germline CDR1 and CDR2 sequences are LGHNA and YNFKEQ. The CDR3 covers 15 residues. The ends lost 1 base at V and 6 bases at J; junction bases unmatched: 7. CDR3 protein: CASSQGTGVEDTQYF. In DNA, the CDR3 is TGTGCCAGCAGCCAAGGCACAGGGGTGGAGGATACGCAGTATTTT.

As regards this clone: At one end, the junction sequence differs from germline, possibly due to a read error. CDR3 in DNA: TGCGCCAGCAGCTCAGATGGGACTAGCACGGATACGCAGTATTTT. Translating gives CASSSDGTSTDTQYF. The V gene is TRBV5-1, the J gene TRBJ2-3; TRBD2 matches 9 bases. The CDR3 has 15 amino acids. Germline V gene data show CDR1 as SGHRS and CDR2 as YFSETQ.

This rearrangement joins TRBV27 to TRBJ2-7; D gene ambiguous. The V and J ends lost 4 bases and 6 bases respectively, with 13 bases between them. Germline V gives CDR1 MNHEY, CDR2 SMNVEV (reference sequence). This CDR3 is built from 13 residues. In DNA, the CDR3 is TGTGCCAGCAGTTCTACCGCCGCTGGCGAGCAGTACTTC. It specifies CASSSTAAGEQYF.

The table lists this clone with a count of one. The V call is TRBV7-2, the J call TRBJ2-7; 11 bases agree with TRBD2. The germline V gene encodes CDR1 SGHTA and CDR2 FQGNSA. CDR3 length: 15 residues. V lost 0 bases, J lost 3 bases, and 1 base stayed unmatched. The CDR3 spells CASSLATSGSYEQYF. The CDR3 coding sequence is TGTGCCAGCAGCTTAGCTACTAGCGGGAGCTACGAGCAGTACTTC.

V usage is TRBV7-2 and J usage is TRBJ2-1; D is perhaps TRBD1 (6 bases). Germline CDR1 is SGHTA and CDR2 is FQGNSA. The V and J ends lost 2 bases and 9 bases respectively, with 11 bases between them. The CDR3 totals 13 residues. CDR3 in amino acids: CASSLWGRSEQFF. As DNA, the CDR3 is TGTGCCAGCAGCTTATGGGGGCGATCTGAGCAGTTCTTC.

This clone was seen more than once but under ten times. J is TRBJ2-1 and V is TRBV4-1; D is perhaps TRBD1 (7 bases). Germline V gene lookup returns CDR1 MGHRA and CDR2 YSYEKL. V dropped 0 bases and J dropped 4 bases, with 13 bases sitting between them. CDR3 size: 16 residues. The DNA for the CDR3 is TGCGCCAGCAGCCAAGAGGAGGGGGCAAGGTACAATGAGCAGTTCTTC. This gives the protein CASSQEEGARYNEQFF.

The chain recombines TRBV9 with TRBJ1-2; 7 nucleotides line up with TRBD1. The CDR3 runs 12 residues. J gave up 6 bases and V 5 bases, and 4 bases lay outside the gene matches. Germline V CDR1 and CDR2: SGDLS, YYNGEE. CDR3 loop: CASSQGGHGYTF. The CDR3 nucleotides are TGTGCCAGCAGTCAGGGGGGTCATGGCTACACCTTC.

This clone was observed a handful of times. The chain is built from TRBV5-5 and TRBJ1-1; no reliable D call. Germline V gene sequence: CDR1 SGHKS, CDR2 YYEKEE (reference sequence). Trimming stripped 4 bases from V and 0 bases from J, with 19 bases between. This CDR3 spans 17 amino acids. CDR3 nucleotide sequence: TGTGCCAGCAGCCTTGGGGTTCTCGGCACCCTGAACACTGAAGCTTTCTTT. Translation gives CASSLGVLGTLNTEAFF.